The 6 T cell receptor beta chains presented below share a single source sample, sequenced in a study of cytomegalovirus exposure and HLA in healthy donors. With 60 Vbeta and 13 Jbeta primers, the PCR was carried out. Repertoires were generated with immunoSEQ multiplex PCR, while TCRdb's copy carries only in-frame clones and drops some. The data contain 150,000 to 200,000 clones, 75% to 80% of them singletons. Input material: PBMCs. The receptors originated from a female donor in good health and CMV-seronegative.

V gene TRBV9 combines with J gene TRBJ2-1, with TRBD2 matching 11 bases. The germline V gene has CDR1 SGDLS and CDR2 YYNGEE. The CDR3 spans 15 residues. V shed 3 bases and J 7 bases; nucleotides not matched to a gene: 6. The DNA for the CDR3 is TGTGCCAGCAGCGCCTCCGGGACTAGCGGAAATGAGCAGTTCTTC. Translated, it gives CASSASGTSGNEQFF.

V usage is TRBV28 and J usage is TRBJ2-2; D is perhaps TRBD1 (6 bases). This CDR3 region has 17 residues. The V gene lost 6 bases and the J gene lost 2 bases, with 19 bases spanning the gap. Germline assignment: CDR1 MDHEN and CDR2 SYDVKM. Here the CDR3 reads CASSPTGQSGNTGELFF. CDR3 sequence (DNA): TGTGCCAGCAGCCCAACAGGGCAGAGCGGAAACACCGGGGAGCTGTTTTTT.

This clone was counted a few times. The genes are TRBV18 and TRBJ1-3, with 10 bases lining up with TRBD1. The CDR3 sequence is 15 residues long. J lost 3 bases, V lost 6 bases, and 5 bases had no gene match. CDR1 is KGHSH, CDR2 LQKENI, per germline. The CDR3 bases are TGTGCCAGCTCCCGGGACAGGGGCAATGGAAACACCATATATTTT. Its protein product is CASSRDRGNGNTIYF.

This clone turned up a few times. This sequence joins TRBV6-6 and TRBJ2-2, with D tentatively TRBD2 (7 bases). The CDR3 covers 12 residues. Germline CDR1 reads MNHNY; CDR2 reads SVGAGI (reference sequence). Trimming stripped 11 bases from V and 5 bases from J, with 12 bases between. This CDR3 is CAEGGATGELFF. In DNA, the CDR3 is TGTGCCGAAGGGGGGGCTACCGGGGAGCTGTTTTTT.

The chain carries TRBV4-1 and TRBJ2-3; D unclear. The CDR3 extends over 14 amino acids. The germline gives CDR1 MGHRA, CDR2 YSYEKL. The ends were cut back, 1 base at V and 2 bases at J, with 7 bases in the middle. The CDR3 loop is CASSQVGHTDTQYF. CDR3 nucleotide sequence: TGCGCCAGCAGCCAAGTTGGGCACACAGATACGCAGTATTTT.

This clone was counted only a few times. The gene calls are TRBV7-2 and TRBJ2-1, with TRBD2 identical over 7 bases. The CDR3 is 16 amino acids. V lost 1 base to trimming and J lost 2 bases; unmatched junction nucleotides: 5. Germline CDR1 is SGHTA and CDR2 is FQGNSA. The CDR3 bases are TGTGCCAGCAGCTTAGAATCGAGCGGGGCCTACAATGAGCAGTTCTTC. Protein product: CASSLESSGAYNEQFF. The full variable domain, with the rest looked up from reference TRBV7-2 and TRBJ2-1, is GAGVSQSPSNKVTEKGKDVELRCDPISGHTALYWYRQSLGQGLEFLIYFQGNSAPDKSGLPSDRFSAERTGGSVSTLTIQRTQQEDSAVYLCASSLESSGAYNEQFFGPGTRLTVL.